These 28 T cell receptor beta chains share one sample of origin, sequenced in a study of human T cells and chemical hapten exposure. As to time point: patch test 1, 2 weeks after DPC sensitization. Sample treatment: therapeutic diphenylcyclopropenone sensitization with weekly scalp DPC. TCRdb redid the calling of the RACE reads with MiXCR, one entry per CDR3 protein. The sample includes 380,000 or so distinct CDR3 sequences, roughly 5% of them seen just once. The sequencing used whole blood, collected in connection with sensitization to the hapten diphenylcyclopropenone (DPC). The receptors were gathered from a woman in her 50s with alopecia areata. Some clones in this sample may be carry-over from other donors' samples.

This clonotype was observed a handful of times. The chain employs TRBV6-5 and TRBJ2-7; 8 bases align to TRBD1. The junction had 6 bases not matched to a gene; V was cut back by 0 bases and J by 2 bases. Germline V gene sequence: CDR1 MNHEY, CDR2 SVGAGI. This CDR3 has 16 residues. CDR3 sequence (DNA): TGTGCCAGCAGTTACTCAACCGGGACAGGCGCCTACGAGCAGTACTTC. Translating it yields CASSYSTGTGAYEQYF.

This clonotype was detected ten times or more. The CDR3 sequence is CASSLRGVLDIQYF. The CDR3 nucleotides read TGTGCCAGCAGTTTAAGAGGGGTCCTAGACATTCAGTACTTC. This chain links TRBV27 with TRBJ2-4, with D tentatively TRBD1 or TRBD2 (5 bases each). CDR1 and CDR2 (germline): MNHEY, SMNVEV (reference sequence). The V end lost 2 bases, the J end lost 8 bases, and 13 bases lay between the germline ends. The CDR3 contains 14 residues.

The chain uses TRBV29-1 and TRBJ2-1, with TRBD2 identical over 7 bases. The CDR3 has 15 amino acids. Germline loops: CDR1 SQVTM, CDR2 ANQGSEA. Trimming cost V 4 bases and J 4 bases; bases outside gene matches: 10. In DNA, the CDR3 is TGCAGCGTTGTTATTGAGCGGGACTTTTACAATGAGCAGTTCTTC. Protein sequence: CSVVIERDFYNEQFF.

This clonotype has at least ten counts. The V call is TRBV12-3 or TRBV12-4, the J call TRBJ1-5; D remains unclear. Trimming stripped 4 bases from V and 3 bases from J, with 10 bases between. The CDR3 sequence is 14 residues long. The CDR3 nucleotides read TGTGCCAGCAGTTCGACCAGCCACAATCAGCCCCAGCATTTT. It translates to CASSSTSHNQPQHF.

The chain links TRBV28 to TRBJ1-1; D is unclear. There are 12 residues in the CDR3. V lost 6 bases and J lost 6, with 11 bases in between. The V gene's germline CDR1 is MDHEN and CDR2 SYDVKM. Here the CDR3 reads CASRTVTAEAFF. The CDR3 DNA sequence: TGTGCCAGCAGAACTGTAACCGCTGAAGCTTTCTTT. Filled out from reference TRBV28 and TRBJ1-1, the complete variable domain reads DVKVTQSSRYLVKRTGEKVFLECVQDMDHENMFWYRQDPGLGLRLIYFSYDVKMKEKGDIPEGYSVSREKKERFSLILESASTNQTSMYLCASRTVTAEAFFGQGTRLTVV.

This clonotype showed up just a few times. The chain uses TRBV6-1 and TRBJ2-5, with no clear D. This CDR3 is 14 amino acids long. The V end lost 2 bases, the J end lost 1 base, and 8 bases lay between the germline ends. Per the germline V gene, CDR1 is MNHNS and CDR2 is SASEGT. In nucleotides, the CDR3 is TGTGCCAGCAGTGAATCGGTCAGCCAAGAGACCCAGTACTTC. Amino acid sequence: CASSESVSQETQYF.

This chain joins TRBV6-6 and TRBJ2-7; D unclear. CDR3 size: 11 residues. Germline CDR1 and CDR2: MNHNY and SVGAGI (reference sequence). Trimming cost V 4 bases and J 6 bases, with 7 bases left between them. The CDR3 DNA reads as TGTGCCAGCAGTTCCACAACCGAGCAGTACTTC. Its protein product is CASSSTTEQYF.

A word on this clonotype: At one end, the junction sequence differs from germline, possibly due to a read error. This chain connects TRBV6-6 to TRBJ1-5, with D maybe TRBD1 (5 bases). The CDR3 sequence is 13 residues long. Germline V lookup: CDR1 MNHNY, CDR2 SVGAGI (reference sequence). This chain's CDR3 is CASRRGGNQTQHF. The CDR3 DNA reads TGTGCCAGCAGAAGGGGTGGGAATCAGACCCAGCATTTT.

This clonotype has a count of ten or more. V and J are TRBV29-1 and TRBJ1-1; D is perhaps TRBD1 (5 bases). V shed 0 bases and J shed 4 bases, with 12 bases lying between them. The CDR3 contains 14 residues. Germline V gene sequence: CDR1 SQVTM, CDR2 ANQGSEA. The CDR3 protein is CSVEEGALGTEAFF. The CDR3 region has the DNA TGCAGCGTTGAAGAAGGGGCGTTGGGCACTGAAGCTTTCTTT.

This clonotype was recorded at least ten times. J is TRBJ1-1 and V is TRBV12-3 or TRBV12-4, with D possibly matching TRBD1 (5 bases). V was shortened by 7 bases and J by 0 bases, with 15 bases between the two germline ends. This CDR3 region has 15 residues. The CDR3 DNA reads TGTGCCAGCACCGAAGGGGTTCGGATGAACACTGAAGCTTTCTTT. This codes for CASTEGVRMNTEAFF.

CDR3: CASSYVPRTSGSIGTDTQYF. The CDR3 nucleotides are TGTGCCAGCAGTTACGTCCCAAGGACTAGCGGGAGTATAGGCACAGATACGCAGTATTTT. This chain uses TRBV6-2 or TRBV6-3 with TRBJ2-3; 13 nucleotides match TRBD2. Germline V gene data show CDR1 as MNHEY and CDR2 as SVGEGT. The CDR3 contains 20 residues. Germline trimming cut 2 bases from V and 1 base from J; bases unmatched to any gene: 12.

This clonotype has only a few counts. The chain joins TRBV29-1 to TRBJ2-1, with 9 bases that match TRBD1. V trimming: 6 bases; J trimming: 10 bases; junction bases outside the gene matches: 13. The CDR3 consists of 14 residues. Germline CDR1 reads SQVTM; CDR2 reads ANQGSEA. For the CDR3, the DNA is TGCAGCGTCTCTCCGACAGGGGGTCGGGAGGAGCAGTTCTTC. The encoded protein is CSVSPTGGREEQFF.

This clonotype was detected many times. The chain is built from TRBV18 and TRBJ2-7; 14 nucleotides line up with TRBD2. Looked up from germline, CDR1 is KGHSH and CDR2 is LQKENI. The CDR3 is 17 residues long. V was pared by 4 bases and J by 4 bases, with 9 bases of the junction left unmatched. DNA for the CDR3: TGTGCCAGCTCACGTGGACTAGCGGGGGGCGGCTTGTACGAGCAGTACTTC. It is translated as CASSRGLAGGGLYEQYF.

This clonotype appeared many times. V is TRBV25-1 and J is TRBJ1-1; D ambiguous. CDR3 length: 14 amino acids. Per the germline V gene, CDR1 is MGHDK and CDR2 is SYGVNS. V was cut by 1 base and J by 6 bases, with 12 bases left in between. In nucleotides, the CDR3 is TGTGCCAGCAGTGAATCTCTCCGTAGCTCTGAAGCTTTCTTT. Protein sequence: CASSESLRSSEAFF. Full variable domain (missing parts from reference TRBV25-1 and TRBJ1-1): EADIYQTPRYLVIGTGKKITLECSQTMGHDKMYWYQQDPGMELHLIHYSYGVNSTEKGDLSSESTVSRIRTEHFPLTLESARPSHTSQYLCASSESLRSSEAFFGQGTRLTVV.

This clonotype was recorded at least ten times. The rearrangement uses TRBV24-1 and TRBJ2-2; the D is unclear. The V end lost 6 bases, the J end lost 0 bases, and 7 bases lay between the germline ends. This CDR3 region has 14 residues. Germline V gene data show CDR1 as KGHDR and CDR2 as SFDVKD. This CDR3 is CATSIASNTGELFF. The CDR3 DNA reads as TGTGCCACCAGTATCGCGTCGAACACCGGGGAGCTGTTTTTT.

There are many counts of this clonotype. J is TRBJ1-1 and V is TRBV2; 12 nucleotides line up with TRBD1. Germline V gene data show CDR1 as SNHLY and CDR2 as FYNNEI. V was clipped by 5 bases and J by 3 bases; unmatched bases: 7. The CDR3 extends over 16 amino acids. CDR3: CASSHPGQGADTEAFF. CDR3 nucleotide sequence: TGTGCCAGCAGTCACCCGGGACAGGGGGCTGACACTGAAGCTTTCTTT.

Ten or more counts support this clonotype. The rearrangement joins TRBV5-6 to TRBJ2-7; 7 bases map to TRBD1. After removal of 4 bases from V and 6 bases from J, the junction contained 7 bases not matched to a gene. Germline CDR1 SGHDT, CDR2 YYEEEE. The CDR3 is 13 residues long. The CDR3 region has the DNA TGTGCCAGCAGCCTGCTACAGGGGATCGAGCAGTACTTC. It yields the protein CASSLLQGIEQYF. The whole variable domain, filled in from reference TRBV5-6 and TRBJ2-7, reads DAGVTQSPTHLIKTRGQQVTLRCSPKSGHDTVSWYQQALGQGPQFIFQYYEEEERQRGNFPDRFSGHQFPNYSSELNVNALLLGDSALYLCASSLLQGIEQYFGPGTRLTVT.

This clonotype has a handful of counts. V usage is TRBV13 and J usage is TRBJ1-2; weak D call: TRBD1 (5 bases). The CDR3 runs 13 residues. CDR1 and CDR2 from the germline V gene are PRHDT and FYEKMQ (reference sequence). The V and J ends lost 0 bases and 8 bases respectively, with 10 bases between them. The chain's CDR3 is CASSLGRGIGYTF. The CDR3 region has the DNA TGTGCCAGCAGCTTAGGCCGGGGGATAGGCTACACCTTC.

This clonotype was seen a handful of times. The rearrangement links TRBV29-1 to TRBJ2-3; D remains ambiguous. The length of the CDR3 is 13 residues. Between the trimmed V and J ends, which lost 4 bases and 0 bases, there was a span of 8 bases. The V gene's germline CDR1 is SQVTM and CDR2 ANQGSEA. CDR3 in amino acids: CSVGDVSTDTQYF. In DNA form, the CDR3 reads TGCAGCGTTGGGGATGTGAGCACAGATACGCAGTATTTT.

This rearrangement joins TRBV13 to TRBJ2-3, with D uncertain. The V and J ends lost 5 bases and 6 bases respectively, with 9 bases between them. This CDR3 is 12 amino acids long. Germline lookup yields CDR1 PRHDT and CDR2 FYEKMQ (reference sequence). The CDR3 coding sequence is TGTGCCAGCAGCCCCGTAAGGGATACGCAGTATTTT. It codes for CASSPVRDTQYF.

This clonotype was recorded at least ten times. V and J are TRBV29-1 and TRBJ2-4; 7 bases agree with TRBD1. Germline loops: CDR1 SQVTM, CDR2 ANQGSEA. V was clipped by 2 bases and J by 3 bases; unmatched bases: 7. CDR3 length equals 15 residues. The CDR3 here is CSVERGGDVKNIQYF. The CDR3 DNA reads as TGCAGCGTTGAAAGAGGGGGCGATGTCAAAAACATTCAGTACTTC.

This clonotype was picked up many times. The chain is built from TRBV5-1 and TRBJ2-1; D unclear. Germline CDR1 and CDR2: SGHRS and YFSETQ. V was trimmed by 0 bases and J by 0 bases, leaving 10 bases between them. This CDR3 has 16 residues. Here the CDR3 DNA reads TGCGCCAGCAGCTTGGCCTCAAAAAGCTCCTACAATGAGCAGTTCTTC. Its translation: CASSLASKSSYNEQFF.

Comments on this clonotype: One base away lies a much larger clone, so this may be a sequencing read error. The chain combines TRBV27 with TRBJ2-2; D tentatively fits TRBD1 or TRBD2 (5 bases each). The CDR3 has 15 amino acids. CDR1 is MNHEY and CDR2 is SMNVEV in the germline V gene (reference sequence). CDR3 nucleotides: TGTGCCAGCAGTTTAGGACACTCGAGCACCGGGGAGATGTTTTTT. Its protein is CASSLGHSSTGEMFF.

This clonotype has more than one count but fewer than ten. The rearrangement joins TRBV27 to TRBJ2-7, with 9 bases aligning to TRBD1. The J segment lost 5 bases and the V segment lost 1 base, leaving 9 bases of the junction unmatched. Germline values: CDR1 MNHEY, CDR2 SMNVEV (reference sequence). This CDR3 is built from 16 residues. CDR3 loop: CASSLYGTGLSNEQYF. Here the CDR3 DNA reads TGTGCCAGCAGTTTATATGGGACAGGGCTTTCGAACGAGCAGTACTTC.

The DNA for the CDR3 is TGTGCCAGCAGTTTTGAGTTGATGAACACTGAAGCTTTCTTT. This codes for CASSFELMNTEAFF. V usage is TRBV12-3 or TRBV12-4 and J usage is TRBJ1-1; D call uncertain. The V end was cut by 3 bases, the J end by 0 bases, with 8 bases between. CDR3 length: 14 amino acids.

In its sample, this clonotype was seen many times. The CDR3 protein is CASGLSPGNEQFF. CDR3 in DNA: TGTGCTAGTGGTTTGTCCCCGGGGAATGAGCAGTTCTTC. This chain links TRBV12-5 with TRBJ2-1; D may be TRBD2 (5 bases). The CDR3 length is 13 residues. V shed 2 bases and J shed 7 bases, with 9 bases lying between them. Germline V lookup: CDR1 LGHNT, CDR2 FRNRAP.

J is TRBJ2-1 and V is TRBV2; tentatively, D is TRBD2 (7 bases). This CDR3 comprises 15 residues. Germline V CDR1 and CDR2: SNHLY, FYNNEI. Trimming cost V 5 bases and J 3 bases, with 14 bases left between them. Here the CDR3 DNA reads TGTGCCAGCAGTAGATGGGGGGGCTACTACAATGAGCAGTTCTTC. Translation gives CASSRWGGYYNEQFF.

This clonotype occurred many times. This rearrangement joins TRBV6-5 to TRBJ2-7; TRBD2 agrees at 8 bases. Germline assignment: CDR1 MNHEY and CDR2 SVGAGI. J was trimmed by 4 bases and V by 2 bases; bases with no gene match: 1. The CDR3 runs 13 residues. CDR3 region: CASSYGTRYEQYF. CDR3 nucleotide sequence: TGTGCCAGCAGTTACGGGACTAGGTACGAGCAGTACTTC.